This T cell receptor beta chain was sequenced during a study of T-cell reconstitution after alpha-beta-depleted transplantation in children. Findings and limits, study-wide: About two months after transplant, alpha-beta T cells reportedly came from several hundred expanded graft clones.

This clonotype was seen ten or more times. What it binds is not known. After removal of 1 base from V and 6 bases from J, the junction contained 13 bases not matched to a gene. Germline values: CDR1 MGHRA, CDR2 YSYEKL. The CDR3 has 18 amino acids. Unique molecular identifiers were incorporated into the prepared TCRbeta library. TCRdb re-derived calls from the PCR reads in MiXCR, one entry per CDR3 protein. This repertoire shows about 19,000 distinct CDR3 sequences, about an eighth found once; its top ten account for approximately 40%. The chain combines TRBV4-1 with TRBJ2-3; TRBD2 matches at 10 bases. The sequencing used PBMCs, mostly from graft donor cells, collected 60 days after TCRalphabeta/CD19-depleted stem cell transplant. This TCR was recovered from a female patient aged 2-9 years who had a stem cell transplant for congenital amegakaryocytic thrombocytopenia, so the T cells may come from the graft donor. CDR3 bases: TGCGCCAGCAGCCAAGGAAAGTTCAGAGCGGGAGGGCCCGATACGCAGTATTTT. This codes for CASSQGKFRAGGPDTQYF.